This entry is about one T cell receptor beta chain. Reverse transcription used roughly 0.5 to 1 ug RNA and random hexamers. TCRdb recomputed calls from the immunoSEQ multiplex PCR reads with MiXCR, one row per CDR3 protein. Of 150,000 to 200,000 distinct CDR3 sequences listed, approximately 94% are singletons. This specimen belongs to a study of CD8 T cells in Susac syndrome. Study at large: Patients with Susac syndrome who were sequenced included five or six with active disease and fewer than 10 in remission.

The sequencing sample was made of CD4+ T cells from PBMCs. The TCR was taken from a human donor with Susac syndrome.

CDR3: CAIKDRINSYEQYF. CDR3 DNA: TGTGCCATCAAAGACAGGATAAACTCCTACGAGCAGTACTTC. The chain has TRBV10-3 and TRBJ2-7, with a possible D match to TRBD1 (6 bases). The V gene lost 7 bases and the J gene lost 0 bases, with 13 bases spanning the gap. Germline V gene sequence: CDR1 ENHRY, CDR2 SYGVKD. This CDR3 has 14 amino acids.